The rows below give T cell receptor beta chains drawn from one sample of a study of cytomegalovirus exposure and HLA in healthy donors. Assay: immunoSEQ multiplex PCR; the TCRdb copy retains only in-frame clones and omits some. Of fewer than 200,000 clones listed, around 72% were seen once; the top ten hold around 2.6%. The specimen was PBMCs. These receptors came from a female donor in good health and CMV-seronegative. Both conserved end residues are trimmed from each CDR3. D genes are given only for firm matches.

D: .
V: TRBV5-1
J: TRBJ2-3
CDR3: ASSLRQGDTDTQY

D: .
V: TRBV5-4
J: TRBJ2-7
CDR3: ASSLMQNYEQY

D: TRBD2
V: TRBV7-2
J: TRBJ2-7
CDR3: ASSHPRGGLDFEQY

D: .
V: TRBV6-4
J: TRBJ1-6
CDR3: ASSEGQKNSPLH

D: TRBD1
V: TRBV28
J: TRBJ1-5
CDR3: ASSLRQGDNQPQH

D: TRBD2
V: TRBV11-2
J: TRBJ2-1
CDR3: ASSLSLAGGNSYNEQF

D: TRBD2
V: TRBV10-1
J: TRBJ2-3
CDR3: ASSPGTSDTDTQY

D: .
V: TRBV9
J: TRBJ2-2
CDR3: ASGTANTGELF

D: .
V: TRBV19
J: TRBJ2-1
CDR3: ATSQKNEQF

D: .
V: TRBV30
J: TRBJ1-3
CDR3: AWSVRTGQRGSGNTIY

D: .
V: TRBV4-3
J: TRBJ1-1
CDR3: ASSHAGYTEAF

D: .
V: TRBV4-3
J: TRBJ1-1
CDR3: ASSQERAANTEAF

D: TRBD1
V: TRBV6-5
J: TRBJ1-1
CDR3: ASLATGGITEAF

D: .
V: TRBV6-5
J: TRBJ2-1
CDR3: ASSYPPSEQF

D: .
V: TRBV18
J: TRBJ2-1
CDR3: ASSPPTGYNEQF

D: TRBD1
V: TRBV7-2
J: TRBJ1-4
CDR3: ASSSLPPGQDEKLF

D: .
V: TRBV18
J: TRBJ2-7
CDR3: ASSPRESYEQY

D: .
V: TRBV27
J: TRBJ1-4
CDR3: ASSPNRDTEKLF

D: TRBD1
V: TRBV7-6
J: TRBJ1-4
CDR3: ASSLGTGSEKLF

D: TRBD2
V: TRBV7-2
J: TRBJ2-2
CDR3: ASSPRLAGGNGELF

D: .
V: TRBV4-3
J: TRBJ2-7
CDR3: ASSQEGRAYEQY

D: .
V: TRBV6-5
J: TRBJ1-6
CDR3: ASSEADSSPLH

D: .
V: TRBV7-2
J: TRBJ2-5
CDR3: ASRLYLVETQY

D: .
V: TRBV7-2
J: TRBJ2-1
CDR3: ASSLRGSKTYNEQF

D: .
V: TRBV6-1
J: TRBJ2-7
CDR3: ASSHVTEGDQY

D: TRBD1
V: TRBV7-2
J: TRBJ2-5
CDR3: ASSLGQGAAQETQY

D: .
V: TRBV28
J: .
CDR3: ASSSIAVYEQY

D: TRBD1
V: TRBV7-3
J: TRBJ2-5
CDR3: ASSSSQGREETQY

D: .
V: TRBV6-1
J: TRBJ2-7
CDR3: ASSELGVRYEQY

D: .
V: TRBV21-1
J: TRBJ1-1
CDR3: ASSKEGAANTEAF

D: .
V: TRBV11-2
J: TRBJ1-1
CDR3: ASSLEYSRSTRAF

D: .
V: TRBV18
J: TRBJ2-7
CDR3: ASSPESLGRPYEQY

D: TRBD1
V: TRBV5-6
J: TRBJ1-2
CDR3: ASSLRGHYGYT

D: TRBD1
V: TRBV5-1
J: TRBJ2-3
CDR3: ASSLEGQGLDTQY

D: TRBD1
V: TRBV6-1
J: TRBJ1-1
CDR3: ASSRDRVNTEAF

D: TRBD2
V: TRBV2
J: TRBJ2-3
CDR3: ASSELRAGVRTDTQY

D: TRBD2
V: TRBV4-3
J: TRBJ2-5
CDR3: ASSQGGTSGRGGETQY

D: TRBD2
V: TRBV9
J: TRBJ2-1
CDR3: ASSVGGLAFGNEQF

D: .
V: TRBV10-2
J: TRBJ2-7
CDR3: ASSDGNEQY

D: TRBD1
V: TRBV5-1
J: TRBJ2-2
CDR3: ASSVGQGFANTGELF

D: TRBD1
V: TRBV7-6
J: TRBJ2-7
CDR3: ASSLAGDSYEQY

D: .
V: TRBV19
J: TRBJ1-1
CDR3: ASSIKRGTEAF

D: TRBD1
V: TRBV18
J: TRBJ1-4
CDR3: ASSPRTGVEEKLF

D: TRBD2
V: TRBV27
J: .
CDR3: ASSLGLAGPSEQY

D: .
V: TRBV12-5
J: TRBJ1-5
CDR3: ASGSPVSNQPQH

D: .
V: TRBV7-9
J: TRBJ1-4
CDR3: ASSPTQVATNEKLF

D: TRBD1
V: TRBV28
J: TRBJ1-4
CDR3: ASSLYRGNEKLF

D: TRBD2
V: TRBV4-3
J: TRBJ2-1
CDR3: ASSQVAGGVNEQF

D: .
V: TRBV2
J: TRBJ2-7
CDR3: ASGPSSYEQY

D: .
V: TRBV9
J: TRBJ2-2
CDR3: ASSRGDARELF

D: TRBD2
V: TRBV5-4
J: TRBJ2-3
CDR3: ASSWTSGAPTDTQY

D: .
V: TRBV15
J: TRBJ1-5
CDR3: ATSRDGGSNQPQH

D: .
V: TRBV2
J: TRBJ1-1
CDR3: ASSGQANTEAF